These T cell receptor beta chains were read from a single sample in a study of T cells after yellow fever vaccination. TCRdb reprocessed the 5' RACE reads via MiXCR and lists one record per CDR3 protein. The sample lists about 170,000 distinct CDR3 sequences, about 6% seen once, with nearly 3% in the top ten. Sequenced material: CD4+ T cells sorted from PBMCs, taken on the day of the first yellow fever vaccination. These receptors were obtained from a man aged 18 to 30 who received the YFV17D yellow fever vaccine. The CDR3 runs from the conserved cysteine through the conserved F or W. Fields, in order: V gene, J gene, clone size, D gene, CDR3 DNA, CDR3 protein. D genes are given only for firm matches. Clone size is not always given. Where it is, it says once, few, many or a class for expanded clones.

v_call: TRBV7-2
j_call: TRBJ1-2
clone_size: -
d_call: -
cdr3_nt: TGTGCCAGCAGCTTACGAGCAGCTAACTATGGCTACACCTTC
cdr3_aa: CASSLRAANYGYTF

v_call: TRBV5-6
j_call: TRBJ2-7
clone_size: few
d_call: TRBD1
cdr3_nt: TGTGCCAGCAGCTTGGAGGGGACGACAGGGGAGCAGTACTTC
cdr3_aa: CASSLEGTTGEQYF

v_call: TRBV5-5
j_call: TRBJ1-2
clone_size: many
d_call: TRBD1
cdr3_nt: TGTGCCAGCAGCCCCAGCAGGGGGCGAAACTATGGCTACACCTTC
cdr3_aa: CASSPSRGRNYGYTF

v_call: TRBV6-5
j_call: TRBJ1-3
clone_size: few
d_call: -
cdr3_nt: TGTGCCAGCAGTTACTCTGAGGGGATCTCTGGAAACACCATATATTTT
cdr3_aa: CASSYSEGISGNTIYF

v_call: TRBV18
j_call: TRBJ2-3
clone_size: few
d_call: TRBD1
cdr3_nt: TGTGCCAGCTCACCATTTGTTGCAGGGGGCGTTTCGGATACGCAGTATTTT
cdr3_aa: CASSPFVAGGVSDTQYF

v_call: TRBV28
j_call: TRBJ2-5
clone_size: few
d_call: TRBD2
cdr3_nt: TGTGCCAGCAGTTTAAGGACTAGCGGGTATACCCAGTACTTC
cdr3_aa: CASSLRTSGYTQYF

v_call: TRBV4-2
j_call: TRBJ1-2
clone_size: many
d_call: TRBD1
cdr3_nt: TGTGCCAGCAGCCAAGCCGTCGGCAGGGGGGATTATGGCTACACCTTC
cdr3_aa: CASSQAVGRGDYGYTF

v_call: TRBV5-4
j_call: TRBJ2-1
clone_size: few
d_call: -
cdr3_nt: TGTGCCAGCAGCTCCCGGGCAGCCGGCCGGGGAACCCTTTACAATGAGCAGTTCTTC
cdr3_aa: CASSSRAAGRGTLYNEQFF

v_call: TRBV5-1
j_call: TRBJ2-5
clone_size: -
d_call: -
cdr3_nt: TGCGCCAGCAGTAGGGACAAGGGTAAAGAGACCCAGTACTTC
cdr3_aa: CASSRDKGKETQYF

v_call: TRBV9
j_call: TRBJ2-3
clone_size: few
d_call: TRBD2
cdr3_nt: TGTGCCAGCACCCCGGGAGCGGGACTCTCTAGCACAGATACGCAGTATTTT
cdr3_aa: CASTPGAGLSSTDTQYF

v_call: TRBV7-2
j_call: TRBJ2-1
clone_size: few
d_call: -
cdr3_nt: TGTGCCAGCAGCACCCGTATGATGGGTACCTACAATGAGCAGTTCTTC
cdr3_aa: CASSTRMMGTYNEQFF

v_call: TRBV5-1
j_call: TRBJ2-1
clone_size: many
d_call: -
cdr3_nt: TGCGCCAGCAGGAGGGGGGCCGGGGAGCAGTTCTTC
cdr3_aa: CASRRGAGEQFF

v_call: TRBV5-5
j_call: TRBJ2-3
clone_size: many
d_call: -
cdr3_nt: TGTGCCAGCAGCTTCGACTCCCTTTTGGAAGATACGCAGTATTTT
cdr3_aa: CASSFDSLLEDTQYF

v_call: TRBV20-1
j_call: TRBJ2-3
clone_size: many
d_call: -
cdr3_nt: TGCAGTGCTAGACAGTTCACAGATACGCAGTATTTT
cdr3_aa: CSARQFTDTQYF

v_call: TRBV30
j_call: TRBJ2-7
clone_size: -
d_call: TRBD2
cdr3_nt: TGTGCCTGGAGCAATGGCCTAGCGGGGATCTACGAGCAGTACTTC
cdr3_aa: CAWSNGLAGIYEQYF

v_call: TRBV18
j_call: TRBJ2-3
clone_size: -
d_call: -
cdr3_nt: TGTGCCAGCTCACCCCCGAGGGCGGGGCGCACAGATACGCAGTATTTT
cdr3_aa: CASSPPRAGRTDTQYF

v_call: TRBV10-1
j_call: TRBJ2-2
clone_size: few
d_call: -
cdr3_nt: TGCGCCAGCAGAGATAGTGGAACCGGGGAGCTGTTTTTT
cdr3_aa: CASRDSGTGELFF

v_call: TRBV7-2
j_call: TRBJ2-4
clone_size: many
d_call: TRBD2
cdr3_nt: TGTGCCAGCAGCTTTACTAGCGGGGGGGCTCTAGGAAACATTCAGTACTTC
cdr3_aa: CASSFTSGGALGNIQYF

v_call: TRBV29-1
j_call: TRBJ2-5
clone_size: -
d_call: TRBD1
cdr3_nt: TGCAGCTCGGCCTCCGGGACAGGGTTTAAGACCCAGTACTTC
cdr3_aa: CSSASGTGFKTQYF

v_call: TRBV7-9
j_call: TRBJ2-3
clone_size: many
d_call: TRBD1
cdr3_nt: TGTGCCAGCAGCGCCAGGGGGTACACAGATACGCAGTATTTT
cdr3_aa: CASSARGYTDTQYF

v_call: TRBV7-2
j_call: TRBJ2-1
clone_size: many
d_call: TRBD2
cdr3_nt: TGTGCCAGCAGCCACTCGTGGGAGGGGGAGCAGTTCTTC
cdr3_aa: CASSHSWEGEQFF

v_call: TRBV29-1
j_call: TRBJ2-7
clone_size: many
d_call: -
cdr3_nt: TGCAGCGTTGAAGATATAGGCAACGAATACGAGCAGTACTTC
cdr3_aa: CSVEDIGNEYEQYF

v_call: TRBV28
j_call: TRBJ2-3
clone_size: -
d_call: -
cdr3_nt: TGTGCCAGCAGTCCCAGGACTAAAACTAGCACAGATACGCAGTATTTT
cdr3_aa: CASSPRTKTSTDTQYF

v_call: TRBV7-6
j_call: TRBJ1-5
clone_size: -
d_call: -
cdr3_nt: TGTGCCAGCAGCCCCTATTGGGACCAGCCCCAGCATTTT
cdr3_aa: CASSPYWDQPQHF